This T cell receptor beta chain was captured in a study of patients and donors after allogeneic stem cell transplantation. In TCRdb, the RT-PCR reads were re-called with MiXCR into one record per CDR3 protein. The data show about 960,000 distinct CDR3 sequences, 18% seen once. Sample: blood, either unsorted or a sorted T cell fraction (not recorded which). The receptor's source is a human donor who was either an allogeneic HSCT recipient or a stem cell or donor lymphocyte infusion donor (not recorded which). It is not recorded whose cells these are; they may come from a transplant donor.

The CDR3 DNA follows: TGTGCCAGCCAAGACAGGGTTGCTGAAAAACTGTTTTTT. Its translation is CASQDRVAEKLFF. The chain combines TRBV19 with TRBJ1-4, with 7 positions matching TRBD1. Unmatched junction bases numbered 8, after V lost 9 bases and J lost 7 bases. The V gene's germline CDR1 is LNHDA and CDR2 SQIVND (reference sequence). The CDR3 length is 13 residues. The full variable domain, rest sourced from reference TRBV19 and TRBJ1-4, is DGGITQSPKYLFRKEGQNVTLSCEQNLNHDAMYWYRQDPGQGLRLIYYSQIVNDFQKGDIAEGYSVSREKKESFPLTVTSAQKNPTAFYLCASQDRVAEKLFFGSGTQLSVL.